The present TCR beta chain was sequenced within a study of Ad26.COV2.S vaccination and SARS-CoV-2 variants. Study-wide points: Assessments of TCR breadth and depth may have underestimated the total T cell responses.

The assay was immunoSEQ multiplex PCR, and TCRdb's table has in-frame clones only and misses some. Among over 400,000 clones listed, about 90% were seen once. About this clone itself: Its antigen is undetermined.

Germline V CDR1 and CDR2: MRHNA, SNTAGT. J gave up 6 bases and V 0 bases, and 4 bases lay outside the gene matches. The CDR3 length is 15 residues. Specified treatment: 15 to 20 received Ad26.COV2.S at low or high dose, single or two shots; five or six received placebo; per-sample allocation not given. The study sampled participants on day 63 after the first vaccine or placebo injection. The donor's status was that of an adult aged 18-55 years in Boston. The sequencing here drew on peripheral blood, taken in a trial of Ad26.COV2.S vaccine versus placebo. The receptor was isolated from a person between 18 and 65 years old who received the Ad26.COV2.S COVID-19 vaccine or a placebo. This sequence joins TRBV6-4 and TRBJ2-1, with TRBD2 identical over 8 bases. The DNA for the CDR3 is TGTGCCAGCAGTGACTCGCGGGGGGAATCCAATGAGCAGTTCTTC. It encodes CASSDSRGESNEQFF.